Following are 10 T cell receptor beta chains from one sample sequenced in a study of cytomegalovirus exposure and HLA in healthy donors. The study ran its PCR with 60 Vbeta and 13 Jbeta primers. TCRdb's table, derived via immunoSEQ multiplex PCR, lists solely in-frame clones and lacks some. The table has 150,000 to 200,000 clones, more than 80% seen once. What was sequenced was PBMCs. Receptors originate from a woman in her late teens or twenties in good health and CMV-seronegative.

This clone was counted between two and nine times. The V and J genes are TRBV28 and TRBJ2-5, with a possible D match to TRBD2 (5 bases). Between the trimmed V and J ends, which lost 1 base and 5 bases, there was a span of 14 bases. Germline V gene lookup returns CDR1 MDHEN and CDR2 SYDVKM. The CDR3 extends over 15 amino acids. The CDR3 region has the DNA TGTGCCAGCAGTTTATTAAGGGAGTCCGGGGAGACCCAGTACTTC. Protein product: CASSLLRESGETQYF.

The genes are TRBV7-2 and TRBJ2-4; possible D gene TRBD1, 5 bases. The V end was cut by 1 base, the J end by 0 bases, with 10 bases between. CDR3 length: 16 amino acids. Germline V gene data show CDR1 as SGHTA and CDR2 as FQGNSA. This CDR3 reads CASSLGAGIAKNIQYF. The CDR3 DNA sequence: TGTGCCAGCAGCTTAGGGGCAGGGATAGCCAAAAACATTCAGTACTTC.

The rearrangement links TRBV6-5 to TRBJ2-7, with a possible D match to TRBD1 (5 bases). The CDR3 is made up of 14 amino acids. The V and J ends lost 8 bases and 4 bases respectively, with 18 bases between them. Germline CDR1 reads MNHEY; CDR2 reads SVGAGI. CDR3 residues: CASGHGYSTYEQYF. CDR3 nucleotides: TGTGCCAGCGGACACGGGTATAGTACGTACGAGCAGTACTTC.

The J gene is TRBJ1-5, the V gene TRBV5-8; 10 positions agree with TRBD1. The CDR3 covers 15 residues. The V gene's germline CDR1 is SGHTS and CDR2 YDEGEE. With 4 bases clipped from V and 5 bases from J, the junction kept 6 bases outside the gene matches. CDR3 nucleotide sequence: TGTGCCAGCAGCCGTGGGACAGGGGTTGATCAGCCCCAGCATTTT. It translates to CASSRGTGVDQPQHF.

Concerning this clone: One end of the junction is discordant with germline, which a read error may explain. V and J are TRBV7-9 and TRBJ2-1, with 7 nucleotides matching TRBD2. This CDR3 is 14 amino acids long. Germline CDR1 is SEHNR and CDR2 is FQNEAQ (reference sequence). CDR3 loop: CSSSLDVGGGGQFF. For the CDR3, the DNA is TGTTCCAGCAGCTTAGACGTTGGGGGGGGAGGGCAGTTCTTC.

V gene TRBV30 combines with J gene TRBJ1-5; D remains ambiguous. Trimming removed 2 bases at V and 0 bases at J, with 14 bases between. This CDR3 contains 16 residues. Germline CDR1 reads GTSNPN; CDR2 reads SVGIG (reference sequence). CDR3 amino acids: CAWSLPGLYSNQPQHF. The CDR3 DNA is TGTGCCTGGAGTCTCCCAGGTCTCTATAGCAATCAGCCCCAGCATTTT.

The rearrangement joins TRBV7-3 to TRBJ2-5; 7 positions agree with TRBD1. Trimming removed 6 bases from V and 5 bases from J; junction bases left unmatched: 9. This CDR3 has 14 amino acids. Germline CDR1 and CDR2: SGHTA and FQGTGA. CDR3 nucleotides: TGTGCCAGCAGTGGACAGGCCTGGGGGGAGACCCAGTACTTC. Translated, it gives CASSGQAWGETQYF.

This clone was seen a handful of times. The J gene is TRBJ1-2, the V gene TRBV5-6; 10 bases line up with TRBD1. The trim removed 4 bases at V and 0 bases at J, leaving 9 bases unmatched. The CDR3 extends over 17 amino acids. Germline values: CDR1 SGHDT, CDR2 YYEEEE. CDR3 amino acids: CASSGGQGMTTNYGYTF. In nucleotides, the CDR3 is TGTGCCAGCAGCGGGGGACAGGGGATGACAACTAACTATGGCTACACCTTC.

The V gene is TRBV6-4, the J gene TRBJ2-3; D possibly corresponds to TRBD1 (7 bases). This CDR3 has 13 residues. Looked up from germline, CDR1 is MRHNA and CDR2 is SNTAGT. The V gene lost 5 bases and the J gene lost 5 bases, with 11 bases spanning the gap. The CDR3 DNA is TGTGCCAGCAGTCGACAGGGAGGAGATACGCAGTATTTT. It translates to CASSRQGGDTQYF.

This clone was picked up one time. This rearrangement joins TRBV4-1 to TRBJ2-3; 7 bases are shared with TRBD1. The germline V gene encodes CDR1 MGHRA and CDR2 YSYEKL. CDR3 size: 18 residues. V lost 0 bases, J lost 3 bases, and 12 bases stayed unmatched. This CDR3 is CASSQEPMTGSRTDTQYF. CDR3 coding DNA: TGCGCCAGCAGCCAAGAACCAATGACAGGGTCTCGGACAGATACGCAGTATTTT.